Described below is a single TCR beta chain sequence and its context. The sample belongs to a study of CD8+CD57+ T cells in acquired aplastic anemia. Whole-study context: Each DNA sample taken from sorted CD4+ and CD8+ cells came to around 2.9 ug on average. Average CD4+ read depth in healthy donors was approximately 9.9 million reads.

Germline CDR1 ENHRY, CDR2 SYGVKD. The CDR3 covers 11 residues. Unmatched junction bases numbered 3, after V lost 9 bases and J lost 9 bases. The study profiled TCR beta VDJ and CDR3 using genomic DNA as template. TCRdb passed the reads through MiXCR, listing each CDR3 protein once. The sample includes 130,000 or so distinct CDR3 sequences, approximately 41% of them seen just once. The receptor comes from a human donor in good health, serving as a control. Sequenced sample: sorted CD4+, CD8+, or CD8+CD57+ T cells (not recorded which) from PBMCs. The chain has TRBV10-3 and TRBJ2-1, with 9 bases identical to TRBD1. The CDR3 loop is CAIQGAGEQFF. The CDR3, as DNA: TGTGCCATACAGGGGGCAGGTGAGCAGTTCTTC.